This T cell receptor beta chain appears in the sequencing data of a study of early T cells in non-severe SARS-CoV-2 infection (dated by TCRdb to about 2021). General notes on the study: Because TCR sequencing relied on bulk RNA taken from unsorted whole blood, pairing of alpha and beta chains was not possible. What the research found in general, with its limitations: VDJdb matching was skewed toward anti-spike CD8 responses, so virus-specific expansions were likely underestimated and private and CD4 specificities were missed.

This was a case-control study nested in a cohort of healthcare workers in London, UK, who had nasopharyngeal swab PCR tests and blood samples taken every week. Healthcare workers were recruited between 23 and 31 March 2020, during the week of the UK lockdown, and were followed weekly for up to roughly 15 weeks. This clonotype was detected many times. Its antigen remains unidentified. There are no base qualities to consult, and no much larger clone falls within one base. The library was obtained by 5' RACE. TCRdb names NextSeq 500 as the instrument used. Unique molecular identifiers were attached to individual cDNA molecules in the TCR library protocol so that sequencing error and PCR bias could be corrected. Both TCR alpha and beta chains were sequenced, and tight co-correlation was observed between alpha and beta sequence abundances in each sample. Turning to the authors' computational methods: Decombinator V4 was used to annotate TCR sequences for V gene, J gene and CDR3. TCRs were defined as expanded if a significant change between any two time points was detected under a Poisson model with p below 0.0001. TCR abundances were normalised to the total number of TCRs sequenced per sample and were expressed as counts per million. A search of VDJdb, accessed on 1 November 2021, was run for TCRs annotated to CMV, EBV and SARS-CoV-2, with TCRs annotated for multiple antigens excluded. Starting from the raw public reads, TCRdb applied fastp trimming at Q25, assembled clones with MiXCR and retained in-frame beta chains. Every entry covers one CDR3 protein and lists the most common genes and DNA from its rows. These V and J calls rely on TCRdb rather than the paper's analysis. The sample has around 78,000 distinct CDR3 sequences on record, around 10% of them singletons. The ten largest clones add up to 6.5% to 8.5% of the sample.

This material consisted of whole blood, taken at baseline. This TCR came from an adult who was a healthcare worker with PCR-confirmed SARS-CoV-2 infection or an uninfected control (not recorded which).

The DNA is as follows: TGCAGCGTTGGGACGTACGAGCAGTACTTC. It specifies CSVGTYEQYF. The chain employs TRBV29-1 and TRBJ2-7, with the identity of the D gene unclear. V is reduced by 4 bases and J by 4 bases, leaving a spacing of 5 bases between them. Per the germline V gene, SQVTM is the CDR1 and ANQGSEA is the CDR2. Counted from cysteine to phenylalanine, this CDR3 has 10 amino acids. The read is trimmed to its CDR3 DNA, 30 bases read in frame from base 1.